This entry lists 30 T cell receptor beta chains sequenced from one sample in a study of cytomegalovirus exposure and HLA in healthy donors. The PCR made use of 60 Vbeta and 13 Jbeta primers. Here immunoSEQ multiplex PCR was the method, and the copy in TCRdb shows in-frame clones only, minus some. The data show around 110,000 clones, with roughly three quarters seen just once and over 1.5% held by the top ten. Sequenced input: PBMCs. These receptors all come from a woman aged 18-29 years in good health and CMV-seronegative.

The gene calls are TRBV7-6 and TRBJ2-7; a weak D match, TRBD1 (6 bases). CDR3 length: 17 amino acids. The germline V gene has CDR1 SGHVS and CDR2 FNYEAQ. V was cut by 1 base and J by 1 base, with 17 bases left in between. The CDR3 bases are TGTGCCAGCAGCTTAGGGCTGGGGGCTGGAGGATCCTACGAGCAGTACTTC. Encoded protein: CASSLGLGAGGSYEQYF.

The CDR3 nucleotides are TGTGCCAGCTCCCTCCTGTCGGACAGTGGACGCTACACCTTC. It encodes CASSLLSDSGRYTF. The chain carries TRBV28 and TRBJ1-2; perhaps TRBD1 as D (6 bases). The CDR3 loop spans 14 amino acids. CDR1 and CDR2 (germline): MDHEN, SYDVKM. Trimming stripped 8 bases from V and 9 bases from J, with 22 bases between.

The V gene is TRBV28, the J gene TRBJ1-4; 7 bases map to TRBD1. Germline assignment: CDR1 MDHEN and CDR2 SYDVKM. V trimming: 10 bases; J trimming: 4 bases; junction bases outside the gene matches: 6. The CDR3 has 13 amino acids. DNA of the CDR3: TGTGCCACCAGGGGGGGTGGTAATGAAAAACTGTTTTTT. Translation: CATRGGGNEKLFF.

This chain connects TRBV30 to TRBJ2-2; D is uncertain. The CDR3 covers 13 residues. Germline values: CDR1 GTSNPN, CDR2 SVGIG (reference sequence). V dropped 1 base and J dropped 2 bases, with 5 bases sitting between them. The CDR3 loop reads CAWSALNTGELFF. The CDR3 DNA reads TGTGCCTGGAGTGCACTAAACACCGGGGAGCTGTTTTTT.

V and J are TRBV28 and TRBJ2-7; 14 bases are shared with TRBD2. This CDR3 comprises 17 residues. From germline, CDR1 is MDHEN and CDR2 SYDVKM. The V and J ends lost 1 base and 12 bases, in that order; junction bases with no gene match: 14. This CDR3 reads CASSLSTGLAGGTGVYF. DNA of the CDR3: TGTGCCAGCAGTTTATCCACTGGACTAGCGGGGGGCACAGGCGTGTACTTC.

This chain links TRBV5-8 with TRBJ1-6; TRBD1 matches at 8 bases. J gave up 9 bases and V 0 bases, and 5 bases lay outside the gene matches. CDR1 is SGHTS and CDR2 is YDEGEE in the germline V gene. This CDR3 is built from 15 residues. The CDR3 DNA reads as TGTGCCAGCAGCTTGGTTGCAGGGGGCCTTTCACCCCTCCACTTT. Protein sequence: CASSLVAGGLSPLHF.

V usage is TRBV29-1 and J usage is TRBJ1-2, with 8 bases aligning to TRBD1. The J segment lost 8 bases and the V segment lost 7 bases, leaving 12 bases of the junction unmatched. The CDR3 sequence is 13 residues long. Germline values: CDR1 SQVTM, CDR2 ANQGSEA. CDR3 nucleotide sequence: TGCAGCGCACGAAGGAAAGACAGGGGAGGCTACACCTTC. As protein: CSARRKDRGGYTF.

Regarding this clone: The CDR3 does not close with the conserved phenylalanine or tryptophan, likely indicating a read error. It is unclear where the CDR3 begins or ends on the DNA, so no DNA is shown, and the CDR3 is as TCRdb lists it. This sequence joins TRBV6-1 and TRBJ1-1; the table assigns TRBD1, which was not confirmed against the DNA. 14 amino acids form the CDR3, both terminal residues included. Germline-derived CDR1 and CDR2 are MNHNS and SASEGT. The CDR3 loop is CASSEPGTGYPRQS.

The V call is TRBV7-9, the J call TRBJ2-2; 7 nucleotides align to TRBD1. V shed 1 base and J 2 bases; nucleotides not matched to a gene: 1. The CDR3 consists of 15 residues. The germline V gene has CDR1 SEHNR and CDR2 FQNEAQ (reference sequence). CDR3 sequence reads: CASSLEGANTGELFF. DNA for the CDR3: TGTGCCAGCAGCTTAGAGGGGGCAAACACCGGGGAGCTGTTTTTT.

This chain connects TRBV12-1 to TRBJ1-5; the DNA was not compared with TRBD1, the D call given in the table. TRBV12-1 is recorded as a pseudogene. This CDR3 has 18 residues. Written as DNA, the CDR3 is TGTGCCAGCAGGTTTTCCCCCAAAACCCGGGACAGGGAACAGCCCCAGCATTTT. This encodes CASRFSPKTRDREQPQHF.

The chain joins TRBV5-1 to TRBJ2-1, with 8 bases identical to TRBD1. Losses at the gene ends were 0 bases for V and 5 bases for J; bases not matched to a gene: 10. The CDR3 consists of 17 residues. CDR1 is SGHRS, CDR2 YFSETQ, per germline. This CDR3 is CASSLDPRGQGHNEQFF. CDR3 nucleotide sequence: TGCGCCAGCAGCTTGGATCCCAGGGGGCAAGGGCACAATGAGCAGTTCTTC. The variable domain in full, completed from reference TRBV5-1 and TRBJ2-1, reads KAGVTQTPRYLIKTRGQQVTLSCSPISGHRSVSWYQQTPGQGLQFLFEYFSETQRNKGNFPGRFSGRQFSNSRSEMNVSTLELGDSALYLCASSLDPRGQGHNEQFFGPGTRLTVL.

The CDR3 here is CASGAPDSQDTQYF. The CDR3 DNA is TGTGCTAGTGGTGCACCGGACAGTCAAGATACGCAGTATTTT. The chain combines TRBV12-5 with TRBJ2-3; perhaps TRBD1 as D (6 bases). The CDR3 is made up of 14 amino acids. Germline V gene lookup returns CDR1 LGHNT and CDR2 FRNRAP. The germline V and J ends were trimmed by 5 bases and 5 bases, with 14 bases remaining between them.

The V gene is TRBV7-2, the J gene TRBJ2-3; TRBD2 might be the D (6 bases). V was clipped by 6 bases and J by 4 bases, with 8 bases between them. The V gene's germline CDR1 is SGHTA and CDR2 FQGNSA. CDR3 length equals 12 residues. The CDR3 DNA reads TGTGCCAGCAGACCGGGGGCAGATACGCAGTATTTT. Translated, it gives CASRPGADTQYF. The full variable domain, in which reference TRBV7-2 and TRBJ2-3 provide the parts outside the CDR3, is GAGVSQSPSNKVTEKGKDVELRCDPISGHTALYWYRQSLGQGLEFLIYFQGNSAPDKSGLPSDRFSAERTGGSVSTLTIQRTQQEDSAVYLCASRPGADTQYFGPGTRLTVL.

In its sample, this clone was seen once. The CDR3, as DNA: TGTGCCAGCAGCTTAGTTTCCTCCTATGGCTACACCTTC. Its protein product is CASSLVSSYGYTF. This chain connects TRBV7-2 to TRBJ1-2; D remains ambiguous. This CDR3 has 13 amino acids. Trimming cost V 1 base and J 4 bases, with 7 bases left between them. CDR1 is SGHTA and CDR2 is FQGNSA in the germline V gene.

This clone was recorded only once. The J gene is TRBJ1-1, the V gene TRBV7-8; no clear D. Germline V gene lookup returns CDR1 SGHVS and CDR2 FQNEAQ. The V end was cut by 3 bases, the J end by 0 bases, with 8 bases between. There are 14 residues in the CDR3. In nucleotides, the CDR3 is TGTGCCAGCAGCTTCGTGGCCGTGAACACTGAAGCTTTCTTT. Its protein is CASSFVAVNTEAFF.

The chain recombines TRBV9 with TRBJ1-2; 8 nucleotides align to TRBD1. V was clipped by 2 bases and J by 8 bases; unmatched bases: 8. The germline gives CDR1 SGDLS, CDR2 YYNGEE. There are 14 residues in the CDR3. Here the CDR3 DNA reads TGTGCCAGCAGCGTGACAGGGGTCCGGTGGGGCTACACCTTC. Protein: CASSVTGVRWGYTF.

The rearrangement uses TRBV4-1 and TRBJ2-3, with D possibly being TRBD2 (5 bases). Germline V gene data show CDR1 as MGHRA and CDR2 as YSYEKL. The CDR3 covers 15 residues. Trimming cost V 6 bases and J 2 bases, with 15 bases left between them. CDR3 sequence: CASSRTSGVTDTQYF. CDR3 DNA sequence: TGCGCCAGCAGTCGTACAAGCGGTGTCACAGATACGCAGTATTTT.

As regards this clone: Other DNA sequences within the sample encode an identical CDR3. V is TRBV9 and J is TRBJ1-1, with D possibly TRBD1 on 5 matching bases. This CDR3 has 13 residues. Germline V gene data show CDR1 as SGDLS and CDR2 as YYNGEE. Trimming took 0 bases from V and 3 from J, leaving 6 bases between them. CDR3 sequence: CASSVGGDTEAFF. CDR3 in DNA: TGTGCCAGCAGCGTAGGGGGGGACACTGAAGCTTTCTTT.

This rearrangement joins TRBV19 to TRBJ1-4; 9 bases align to TRBD1. CDR1 and CDR2 from the germline V gene are LNHDA and SQIVND (reference sequence). This CDR3 has 16 amino acids. V lost 2 bases to trimming and J lost 7 bases; unmatched junction nucleotides: 8. CDR3 nucleotides: TGTGCCAGTAGTATAACAGGGGGCGCGAACAGTGAAAAACTGTTTTTT. This translates into CASSITGGANSEKLFF.

This clone was detected a few times. V usage is TRBV6-1 and J usage is TRBJ1-1; a weak D match, TRBD1 (6 bases). Trimming took off 6 bases at V and 1 base at J, with 6 bases between the two ends. The germline V gene encodes CDR1 MNHNS and CDR2 SASEGT. This CDR3 has 12 residues. The CDR3 nucleotides are TGTGCCAGCAGGGACAGGAACACTGAAGCTTTCTTT. Its translation: CASRDRNTEAFF.

This chain connects TRBV29-1 to TRBJ1-2, with 12 bases lining up with TRBD1. The V segment lost 3 bases and the J segment 2 bases; nucleotides outside the gene matches: 1. The CDR3 runs 14 residues. The germline V gene encodes CDR1 SQVTM and CDR2 ANQGSEA. CDR3 protein: CSVDGTGGNYGYTF. The CDR3 region has the DNA TGCAGCGTTGACGGGACAGGGGGCAACTATGGCTACACCTTC.

The chain employs TRBV19 and TRBJ1-3, with 12 bases lining up with TRBD1. The CDR3 loop spans 16 amino acids. Germline V lookup: CDR1 LNHDA, CDR2 SQIVND (reference sequence). V trimming: 3 bases; J trimming: 2 bases; junction bases outside the gene matches: 2. This CDR3 reads CASSIGTGGPGNTIYF. CDR3 DNA: TGTGCCAGTAGTATTGGGACAGGGGGCCCTGGAAACACCATATATTTT. The whole variable domain, filled in from reference TRBV19 and TRBJ1-3, reads DGGITQSPKYLFRKEGQNVTLSCEQNLNHDAMYWYRQDPGQGLRLIYYSQIVNDFQKGDIAEGYSVSREKKESFPLTVTSAQKNPTAFYLCASSIGTGGPGNTIYFGEGSWLTVV.

This clone has a handful of counts. The chain employs TRBV6-1 and TRBJ1-1; D might be TRBD1 (6 bases). CDR3 length equals 15 residues. The V and J ends lost 6 bases and 0 bases respectively, with 14 bases between them. Looked up from germline, CDR1 is MNHNS and CDR2 is SASEGT. The CDR3 reads CASSLLRTVNTEAFF. In DNA, the CDR3 is TGTGCCAGCAGCCTACTTCGGACAGTGAACACTGAAGCTTTCTTT.

The rearrangement links TRBV28 to TRBJ1-2, with D perhaps matching TRBD1 (5 bases). CDR1 is MDHEN and CDR2 is SYDVKM in the germline V gene. Between the trimmed V and J ends, which lost 4 bases and 7 bases, there was a span of 19 bases. The CDR3 consists of 15 residues. DNA of the CDR3: TGTGCCAGCAGTTCGGGGGTGGGAGGCATTGGTGGCTACACCTTC. Its protein is CASSSGVGGIGGYTF.

This clone was picked up a small number of times. The V call is TRBV7-9, the J call TRBJ2-4; TRBD2 agrees at 13 bases. This CDR3 region has 16 residues. Unmatched junction bases numbered 3, after V lost 4 bases and J lost 3 bases. The germline V gene has CDR1 SEHNR and CDR2 FQNEAQ (reference sequence). The CDR3 loop is CASSWTSGGGKNIQYF. The CDR3 region has the DNA TGTGCCAGCAGCTGGACTAGCGGGGGAGGCAAAAACATTCAGTACTTC.

This clone was found once. The chain recombines TRBV30 with TRBJ1-6; weak D call: TRBD1 (6 bases). Per germline, CDR1 GTSNPN and CDR2 SVGIG (reference sequence). The CDR3 extends over 16 amino acids. V was shortened by 0 bases and J by 7 bases, with 16 bases between the two germline ends. The CDR3 is CAWSVWQGTHNSPLHF. The CDR3 DNA sequence: TGTGCCTGGAGTGTATGGCAGGGGACGCACAATTCACCCCTCCACTTT.

The V call is TRBV5-1, the J call TRBJ1-1; TRBD1 might be the D (6 bases). The CDR3 is 14 amino acids. CDR1 SGHRS and CDR2 YFSETQ come from the germline V gene. V shed 3 bases and J shed 0 bases, with 9 bases lying between them. CDR3 loop: CASSSGDLNTEAFF. CDR3 in DNA: TGCGCCAGCAGCTCAGGGGATCTGAACACTGAAGCTTTCTTT.

This clone was detected once. The J gene is TRBJ2-7, the V gene TRBV5-6; D not certain. The germline V gene has CDR1 SGHDT and CDR2 YYEEEE. The V end was cut by 2 bases, the J end by 0 bases, with 3 bases between. This CDR3 contains 12 residues. The CDR3 DNA reads TGTGCCAGCAGCTTCCGCTCCTACGAGCAGTACTTC. Amino acid sequence: CASSFRSYEQYF.

The table lists this clone with a count of one. This chain uses TRBV18 with TRBJ2-6, with 8 bases that match TRBD1. The CDR3 consists of 17 residues. V gave up 3 bases and J gave up 2 bases; unmatched junction bases: 6. The germline CDR1 and CDR2 sequences are KGHSH and LQKENI. CDR3 loop: CASSPMTGATGANVLTF. DNA of the CDR3: TGTGCCAGCTCACCGATGACAGGGGCAACTGGGGCCAACGTCCTGACTTTC.

CDR3 bases: TGTGTAACGGGACTAGCGGTTAAGACCTACAATGAGCAGTTCTTC. It specifies CVTGLAVKTYNEQFF. V is TRBV28 and J is TRBJ2-1, with 11 nucleotides matching TRBD2. Per germline, CDR1 MDHEN and CDR2 SYDVKM. The CDR3 is made up of 15 amino acids.